One and the same sample provided the 15 T cell receptor beta chains below, sequenced in a study of T-cell memory formation after mild COVID-19. TCRdb itself ran the 5' RACE reads through MiXCR, one entry per CDR3 protein. This table has about 57,000 distinct CDR3 sequences, 12% appearing once. The material sequenced was PBMCs or a T cell subset sorted from them (not recorded which). The source of these receptors is a man between 18 and 35 years old who had mild COVID-19 (a few samples of this study predate the infection). Cell type and time point are not known.

This clonotype was observed at least ten times. This chain connects TRBV12-3 or TRBV12-4 to TRBJ2-3, with TRBD2 matching 8 bases. This CDR3 comprises 14 residues. The ends lost 8 bases at V and 3 bases at J; junction bases unmatched: 7. The CDR3 loop reads CASALGGGTDTQYF. CDR3 nucleotides: TGTGCCAGCGCTCTCGGGGGGGGGACAGATACGCAGTATTTT.

The V call is TRBV20-1, the J call TRBJ1-5; 9 positions agree with TRBD1. This CDR3 spans 16 amino acids. Losses at the gene ends were 5 bases for V and 2 bases for J; bases not matched to a gene: 10. Germline loops: CDR1 DFQATT, CDR2 SNEGSKA (reference sequence). This CDR3 is CSAHGAQGARNQPQHF. Here the CDR3 DNA reads TGCAGTGCTCACGGAGCACAGGGGGCGCGCAATCAGCCCCAGCATTTT.

The J gene is TRBJ1-5, the V gene TRBV3-1; D is unresolved. Trimming pared 1 base from V and 7 bases from J, leaving 8 bases between. The CDR3 length is 13 residues. Germline V gives CDR1 LGHDT, CDR2 YNNKEL (reference sequence). The CDR3 bases are TGTGCCAGCAGCCAAGGGCTAAGGCAGCCCCAGCATTTT. It translates to CASSQGLRQPQHF.

The rearrangement uses TRBV5-8 and TRBJ2-3; 9 bases are shared with TRBD2. Germline V gene sequence: CDR1 SGHTS, CDR2 YDEGEE. The J segment lost 0 bases and the V segment lost 0 bases, leaving 8 bases of the junction unmatched. The CDR3 extends over 18 amino acids. CDR3 in DNA: TGTGCCAGCAGCTTGGGCCTTAGCGGGGGAACTAGCACAGATACGCAGTATTTT. Its protein product is CASSLGLSGGTSTDTQYF.

This chain connects TRBV7-2 to TRBJ1-5, with a weak D call TRBD1 (5 bases). CDR3 size: 13 residues. Trimming took off 2 bases at V and 11 bases at J, with 13 bases between the two ends. Germline V gene lookup returns CDR1 SGHTA and CDR2 FQGNSA. The chain's CDR3 is CASSLSQGGTQHF. For the CDR3, the DNA is TGTGCCAGCAGCTTAAGTCAGGGAGGGACCCAGCATTTT.

This clonotype was counted a few times. The chain couples TRBV6-5 to TRBJ1-2, with TRBD1 matching 7 bases. In germline, CDR1 is MNHEY, CDR2 SVGAGI. The CDR3 consists of 15 residues. The V gene end was trimmed by 0 bases and the J gene end by 8 bases; junction bases not matched to a gene: 9. The DNA for the CDR3 is TGTGCCAGCAGTTACTCGGCGTCAGGGGGACGGGGCTACACCTTC. It is translated as CASSYSASGGRGYTF.

This clonotype was observed a few times. The genes are TRBV27 and TRBJ2-1, with 10 positions matching TRBD1. CDR3 size: 15 residues. Per germline, CDR1 MNHEY and CDR2 SMNVEV (reference sequence). Trimming removed 3 bases from V and 4 bases from J; junction bases left unmatched: 3. CDR3 sequence reads: CASSFDRGHYNEQFF. The CDR3 region has the DNA TGTGCCAGCAGTTTCGACAGGGGGCATTACAATGAGCAGTTCTTC.

This clonotype was seen ten or more times. Germline and junction disagree at one end, which may indicate a read error. The rearrangement links TRBV6-6 to TRBJ2-3; 13 bases match TRBD2. Germline CDR1 and CDR2: MNHNY and SVGAGI (reference sequence). CDR3 length: 16 amino acids. The CDR3 is CASSDSTSGGADTQYF. The CDR3 bases are TGTGCCAGCAGTGACTCAACTAGCGGGGGGGCTGATACGCAGTATTTT.

This chain joins TRBV7-9 and TRBJ2-2; maybe TRBD2 (5 bases). Germline-derived CDR1 and CDR2 are SEHNR and FQNEAQ (reference sequence). The CDR3 is 16 residues long. The V end was cut by 3 bases, the J end by 1 base, with 12 bases between. The CDR3, as DNA: TGTGCCAGCAGCTTGAGCGTCGGGGTGAACACCGGGGAGCTGTTTTTT. Its protein product is CASSLSVGVNTGELFF. The whole variable domain, filled in from reference TRBV7-9 and TRBJ2-2, reads DTGVSQNPRHKITKRGQNVTFRCDPISEHNRLYWYRQTLGQGPEFLTYFQNEAQLEKSRLLSDRFSAERPKGSFSTLEIQRTEQGDSAMYLCASSLSVGVNTGELFFGEGSRLTVL.

The gene calls are TRBV3-1 and TRBJ1-2, with unresolved D. This CDR3 spans 15 amino acids. The germline gives CDR1 LGHDT, CDR2 YNNKEL (reference sequence). V lost 2 bases and J lost 0, with 10 bases in between. CDR3 residues: CASSQNTPTNYGYTF. The CDR3 region has the DNA TGTGCCAGCAGCCAAAACACACCTACTAACTATGGCTACACCTTC. The full variable domain, with the rest looked up from reference TRBV3-1 and TRBJ1-2, is DTAVSQTPKYLVTQMGNDKSIKCEQNLGHDTMYWYKQDSKKFLKIMFSYNNKELIINETVPNRFSPKSPDKAHLNLHINSLELGDSAVYFCASSQNTPTNYGYTFGSGTRLTVV.

This clonotype showed up just a few times. V and J are TRBV10-3 and TRBJ2-3, with TRBD2 matching over 8 bases. V was clipped by 1 base and J by 2 bases; unmatched bases: 5. Per the germline V gene, CDR1 is ENHRY and CDR2 is SYGVKD. CDR3 length equals 16 residues. The CDR3 loop is CAISEYERGYTDTQYF. The CDR3 nucleotides read TGTGCCATCAGTGAGTACGAGCGGGGGTACACAGATACGCAGTATTTT.

The chain links TRBV27 to TRBJ2-7; 8 bases fit TRBD1. After removal of 5 bases from V and 4 bases from J, the junction contained 7 bases not matched to a gene. Germline values: CDR1 MNHEY, CDR2 SMNVEV (reference sequence). CDR3 length equals 14 residues. The CDR3 region is CASSPRTGSYEQYV. CDR3 sequence (DNA): TGTGCCAGCAGTCCCCGGACAGGGAGTTACGAGCAGTACGTC.

This clonotype showed up just a few times. The V call is TRBV11-2, the J call TRBJ2-6; 11 bases are a match to TRBD1. V gave up 5 bases and J gave up 0 bases; unmatched junction bases: 9. The germline V gene encodes CDR1 SGHAT and CDR2 FQNNGV. The CDR3 sequence is 19 residues long. CDR3 residues: CASSPRTGGRTSGANVLTF. CDR3 nucleotide sequence: TGTGCCAGCAGCCCCCGGACAGGGGGCCGAACCTCTGGGGCCAACGTCCTGACTTTC.

This clonotype was observed a few times. J is TRBJ1-5 and V is TRBV5-6; a possible D gene is TRBD1 (5 bases). Germline CDR1 SGHDT, CDR2 YYEEEE. V lost 0 bases, J lost 0 bases, and 28 bases lay in between. The CDR3 runs 22 residues. As DNA, the CDR3 is TGTGCCAGCAGCTTGGGGGGTAAGGTCGGGGACGAAAAGATTAATAGCAATCAGCCCCAGCATTTT. Translating it yields CASSLGGKVGDEKINSNQPQHF.

As to this clonotype: Possible read error: a much larger clone is one base away. V is TRBV20-1 and J is TRBJ2-5; TRBD2 matches 10 bases. The length of the CDR3 is 16 residues. The germline CDR1 and CDR2 sequences are DFQATT and SNEGSKA (reference sequence). The CDR3 bases are TGCAGTGATAGAGATTTCAAGCGGGGGGGCCAAGAGACCCAGTACTTC. It encodes CSDRDFKRGGQETQYF.